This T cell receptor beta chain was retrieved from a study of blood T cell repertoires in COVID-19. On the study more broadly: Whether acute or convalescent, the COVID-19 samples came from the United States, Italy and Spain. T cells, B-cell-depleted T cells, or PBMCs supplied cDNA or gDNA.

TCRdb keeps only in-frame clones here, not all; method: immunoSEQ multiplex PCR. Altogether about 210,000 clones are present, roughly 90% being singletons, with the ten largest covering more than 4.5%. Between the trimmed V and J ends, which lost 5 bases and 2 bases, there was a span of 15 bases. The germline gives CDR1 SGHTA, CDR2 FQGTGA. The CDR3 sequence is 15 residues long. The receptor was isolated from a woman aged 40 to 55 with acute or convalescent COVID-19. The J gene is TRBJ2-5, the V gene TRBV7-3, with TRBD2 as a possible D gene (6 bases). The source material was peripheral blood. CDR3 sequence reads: CASSRWGRTQETQYF. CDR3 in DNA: TGTGCCAGCAGCCGGTGGGGGAGGACACAAGAGACCCAGTACTTC.